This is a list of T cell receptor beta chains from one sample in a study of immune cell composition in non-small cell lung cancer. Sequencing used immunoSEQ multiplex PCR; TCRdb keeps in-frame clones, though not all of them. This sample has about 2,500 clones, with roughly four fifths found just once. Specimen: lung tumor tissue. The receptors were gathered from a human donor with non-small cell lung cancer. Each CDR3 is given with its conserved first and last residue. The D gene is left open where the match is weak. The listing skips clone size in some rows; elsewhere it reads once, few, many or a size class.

CDR3aa: CASSFGGRGGYYEQYF
CDR3nt: TGTGCCAGCAGTTTCGGCGGGAGAGGGGGTTACTACGAGCAGTACTTC
abundance: NA
j_gene: TRBJ2-7
d_gene: NA
v_gene: TRBV28

CDR3aa: CASSLGGTWGEKLFF
CDR3nt: TGTGCCAGCAGTTTAGGGGGGACCTGGGGTGAAAAACTGTTTTTT
abundance: NA
j_gene: TRBJ1-4
d_gene: NA
v_gene: TRBV27

CDR3aa: CASSFQGETQYF
CDR3nt: TGTGCCAGCAGCTTCCAGGGCGAGACCCAGTACTTC
abundance: few
j_gene: TRBJ2-5
d_gene: NA
v_gene: TRBV7-2

CDR3aa: CASSLTKGNQPQHF
CDR3nt: TGTGCCAGCAGCTTAACGAAGGGGAATCAGCCCCAGCATTTT
abundance: few
j_gene: TRBJ1-5
d_gene: NA
v_gene: TRBV7-2

CDR3aa: CASSPLAGSTDTQYF
CDR3nt: TGTGCCAGCTCACCATTAGCGGGTAGCACAGATACGCAGTATTTT
abundance: few
j_gene: TRBJ2-3
d_gene: TRBD2
v_gene: TRBV18

CDR3aa: CASSPRGNTEAFF
CDR3nt: TGTGCCAGCAGCCCTAGGGGGAACACTGAAGCTTTCTTT
abundance: NA
j_gene: TRBJ1-1
d_gene: NA
v_gene: TRBV7-8

CDR3aa: CASNILDRGDQPQHF
CDR3nt: TGTGCCAGTAACATACTGGACAGGGGTGATCAGCCCCAGCATTTT
abundance: NA
j_gene: TRBJ1-5
d_gene: TRBD1
v_gene: TRBV19

CDR3aa: CASSASGRAGANVLTF
CDR3nt: TGTGCCAGTAGTGCTAGCGGGAGAGCTGGGGCCAACGTCCTGACTTTC
abundance: NA
j_gene: TRBJ2-6
d_gene: TRBD2
v_gene: TRBV19

CDR3aa: CASSSSGTAQETQYF
CDR3nt: TGTGCCAGCAGCTCCTCCGGGACAGCCCAAGAGACCCAGTACTTC
abundance: NA
j_gene: TRBJ2-5
d_gene: TRBD1
v_gene: TRBV7-2

CDR3aa: CASSITGQQYF
CDR3nt: TGTGCCAGCAGCATAACAGGGCAGCAGTACTTC
abundance: NA
j_gene: TRBJ2-7
d_gene: NA
v_gene: TRBV5-6

CDR3aa: CASSSLDRGPYGYTF
CDR3nt: TGTGCCAGCAGTTCCCTTGACAGGGGTCCCTATGGCTACACCTTC
abundance: NA
j_gene: TRBJ1-2
d_gene: TRBD1
v_gene: TRBV6-5

CDR3aa: CASSQERTGELFF
CDR3nt: TGTGCCAGCAGCCAAGAGCGGACCGGGGAGCTGTTTTTT
abundance: NA
j_gene: TRBJ2-2
d_gene: NA
v_gene: TRBV4-2

CDR3aa: CASSPAASYEQYF
CDR3nt: TGTGCCAGCTCACCAGCGGCCTCCTACGAGCAGTACTTC
abundance: few
j_gene: TRBJ2-7
d_gene: NA
v_gene: TRBV18

CDR3aa: CASSEDRAHEQYF
CDR3nt: TGTGCCAGCAGTGAGGACAGGGCCCACGAGCAGTACTTC
abundance: NA
j_gene: TRBJ2-7
d_gene: TRBD1
v_gene: TRBV27

CDR3aa: CASSSEGNEQFF
CDR3nt: TGTGCCAGCAGTTCGGAGGGCAATGAGCAGTTCTTC
abundance: once
j_gene: TRBJ2-1
d_gene: NA
v_gene: TRBV28

CDR3aa: CASSLEGAEQFF
CDR3nt: TGTGCCAGCAGCTTAGAAGGGGCAGAGCAGTTCTTC
abundance: NA
j_gene: TRBJ2-1
d_gene: NA
v_gene: TRBV11-3

CDR3aa: CASSFRRGISPNTEAFF
CDR3nt: TGTGCCAGCAGCTTTCGCAGGGGGATATCCCCGAACACTGAAGCTTTCTTT
abundance: NA
j_gene: TRBJ1-1
d_gene: TRBD1
v_gene: TRBV5-5

CDR3aa: CASSYTGGGTDTQYF
CDR3nt: TGTGCCAGCAGTTACACAGGGGGGGGGACAGATACGCAGTATTTT
abundance: NA
j_gene: TRBJ2-3
d_gene: NA
v_gene: TRBV6-6

CDR3aa: CASSPMTGARNQPQHF
CDR3nt: TGTGCCAGCAGTCCAATGACAGGGGCGCGCAATCAGCCCCAGCATTTT
abundance: once
j_gene: TRBJ1-5
d_gene: TRBD1
v_gene: TRBV27

CDR3aa: CASSLGTANYEQYF
CDR3nt: TGTGCCAGCAGCTTGGGGACAGCGAACTACGAGCAGTACTTC
abundance: NA
j_gene: TRBJ2-7
d_gene: NA
v_gene: TRBV5-8

CDR3aa: CASSPEVQPQHF
CDR3nt: TGTGCCAGCAGCCCAGAAGTTCAGCCCCAGCATTTT
abundance: NA
j_gene: TRBJ1-5
d_gene: NA
v_gene: TRBV5-8

CDR3aa: CASSPGQGGGANEKLFF
CDR3nt: TGTGCCAGCAGCCCTGGACAGGGAGGAGGGGCTAATGAAAAACTGTTTTTT
abundance: NA
j_gene: TRBJ1-4
d_gene: TRBD1
v_gene: TRBV9

CDR3aa: CASSPGRPGLAKADTQYF
CDR3nt: TGTGCCAGCAGCCCCGGGAGGCCGGGCCTTGCAAAAGCAGATACGCAGTATTTT
abundance: NA
j_gene: TRBJ2-3
d_gene: TRBD2
v_gene: TRBV11-3

CDR3aa: CASSLLAGEATDTQYF
CDR3nt: TGTGCCAGCAGCCTCCTAGCGGGAGAGGCGACAGATACGCAGTATTTT
abundance: few
j_gene: TRBJ2-3
d_gene: TRBD2
v_gene: TRBV7-6

CDR3aa: CASSLYSGSPNTEAFF
CDR3nt: TGTGCCAGTAGTCTCTATAGCGGGAGCCCGAACACTGAAGCTTTCTTT
abundance: NA
j_gene: TRBJ1-1
d_gene: NA
v_gene: TRBV19

CDR3aa: CASKERMNTEAFF
CDR3nt: TGTGCCAGCAAGGAGAGGATGAACACTGAAGCTTTCTTT
abundance: NA
j_gene: TRBJ1-1
d_gene: NA
v_gene: TRBV6-4

CDR3aa: CASMEGPNYQPQHF
CDR3nt: TGTGCCAGTATGGAGGGACCTAACTATCAGCCCCAGCATTTT
abundance: once
j_gene: TRBJ1-5
d_gene: NA
v_gene: TRBV19

CDR3aa: CASSPARGDGYTF
CDR3nt: TGTGCCAGCTCACCCGCCCGAGGTGATGGCTACACCTTC
abundance: NA
j_gene: TRBJ1-2
d_gene: NA
v_gene: TRBV18

CDR3aa: CASFPTGSTEAFF
CDR3nt: TGTGCCAGCTTTCCTACAGGGAGCACTGAAGCTTTCTTT
abundance: few
j_gene: TRBJ1-1
d_gene: NA
v_gene: TRBV7-9